These 12 T cell receptor beta chains share one sample of origin, sequenced in a study of blood T cell repertoires in COVID-19. Here immunoSEQ multiplex PCR was the method, and the copy in TCRdb shows in-frame clones only, minus some. Among about 190,000 clones, around four fifths were seen once, and the ten largest hold 6% to 7%. The sample taken for sequencing was peripheral blood. The receptors here all came from a woman aged 35 to 49 with acute or convalescent COVID-19.

This clone was counted only a few times. This chain links TRBV6-2 or TRBV6-3 with TRBJ1-4; D may be TRBD1 (6 bases). The V end was cut by 2 bases, the J end by 8 bases, with 12 bases between. This CDR3 has 14 residues. Germline-derived CDR1 and CDR2 are MNHEY and SVGEGT. This chain's CDR3 is CASSYRTEGEKLFF. In DNA, the CDR3 is TGTGCCAGCAGTTACCGGACAGAAGGCGAAAAACTGTTTTTT.

The rearrangement links TRBV9 to TRBJ2-2; possibly TRBD2 for D (5 bases). The V gene's germline CDR1 is SGDLS and CDR2 YYNGEE. The CDR3 is 14 amino acids. V lost 6 bases to trimming and J lost 1 base, with 10 bases between them. The CDR3 sequence: CASKGEGNTGELFF. CDR3 DNA sequence: TGTGCCAGCAAGGGTGAGGGGAACACCGGGGAGCTGTTTTTT.

This clone came up a few times. This sequence joins TRBV6-1 and TRBJ2-7; 8 nucleotides match TRBD1. The CDR3 runs to 14 residues. The germline V gene encodes CDR1 MNHNS and CDR2 SASEGT. V was clipped by 3 bases and J by 5 bases; unmatched bases: 6. The CDR3 here is CASSDRDRINEQYF. CDR3 bases: TGTGCCAGCAGTGACCGGGACAGGATCAACGAGCAGTACTTC.

The chain carries TRBV4-1 and TRBJ1-4, with D hard to call. V gave up 1 base and J gave up 5 bases, with 8 bases separating them. CDR3 length: 14 amino acids. Germline CDR1 is MGHRA and CDR2 is YSYEKL. DNA for the CDR3: TGCGCCAGCAGCCAAGTTATGGCCAATGAAAAACTGTTTTTT. The encoded protein is CASSQVMANEKLFF.

This chain links TRBV11-2 with TRBJ2-7, with a tentative D call TRBD1 (5 bases). CDR1 is SGHAT, CDR2 FQNNGV, per germline. Trimming pared 2 bases from V and 5 bases from J, leaving 19 bases between. The CDR3 sequence is 16 residues long. DNA for the CDR3: TGTGCCAGCAGCTTATTAAGGGGCCGGACAAGCCACGAGCAGTACTTC. As protein: CASSLLRGRTSHEQYF.

The J gene is TRBJ1-1, the V gene TRBV4-1; 7 bases line up with TRBD1. The germline CDR1 and CDR2 sequences are MGHRA and YSYEKL. The CDR3 covers 16 residues. The V and J ends lost 1 base and 1 base, in that order; junction bases with no gene match: 6. The CDR3 nucleotides are TGCGCCAGCAGCCAAGGAACAGGGACAGAGAACACTGAAGCTTTCTTT. This sequence encodes CASSQGTGTENTEAFF.

The chain joins TRBV29-1 to TRBJ2-3; D is uncertain. V was clipped by 1 base and J by 2 bases, with 10 bases between them. This CDR3 region has 14 residues. Germline assignment: CDR1 SQVTM and CDR2 ANQGSEA. CDR3 coding DNA: TGCAGCGTTGAAGCGGTCACCACCACAGATACGCAGTATTTT. Its translation: CSVEAVTTTDTQYF.

The V and J genes are TRBV5-1 and TRBJ2-5; D possibly corresponds to TRBD2 (5 bases). The V and J ends lost 1 base and 5 bases respectively, with 15 bases between them. The length of the CDR3 is 15 residues. The V gene's germline CDR1 is SGHRS and CDR2 YFSETQ. CDR3 DNA sequence: TGCGCCAGCAGCTTGATCTCGCCGACGGGGGAGACCCAGTACTTC. Protein product: CASSLISPTGETQYF.

This chain links TRBV2 with TRBJ1-4, with 9 bases fitting TRBD1. The CDR3 is 14 residues long. Per germline, CDR1 SNHLY and CDR2 FYNNEI. V was clipped by 7 bases and J by 5 bases; unmatched bases: 5. CDR3 amino acids: CASTSQGANEKLFF. The DNA for the CDR3 is TGTGCCAGCACCTCACAGGGGGCCAATGAAAAACTGTTTTTT.

The gene calls are TRBV29-1 and TRBJ2-1; TRBD2 matches at 11 bases. In germline, CDR1 is SQVTM, CDR2 ANQGSEA. The CDR3 sequence is 13 residues long. V lost 3 bases, J lost 12 bases, and 7 bases stayed unmatched. The CDR3, as DNA: TGCAGCGTTGACGCTAGCGGGAGGCTTGCGCAGTTCTTC. This gives the protein CSVDASGRLAQFF.

Only a few counts were recorded for this clone. The chain joins TRBV30 to TRBJ1-2; D perhaps matches TRBD1 (6 bases). Germline V gives CDR1 GTSNPN, CDR2 SVGIG (reference sequence). The CDR3 covers 12 residues. The ends were cut back, 5 bases at V and 3 bases at J, with 10 bases in the middle. The CDR3 coding sequence is TGTGCCTGGCAACAGGGCTACTATGGCTACACCTTC. Translation: CAWQQGYYGYTF.

This chain joins TRBV6-6 and TRBJ2-7; D is unclear. Looked up from germline, CDR1 is MNHNY and CDR2 is SVGAGI (reference sequence). This CDR3 spans 14 amino acids. V was clipped by 2 bases and J by 2 bases, with 10 bases between them. CDR3 bases: TGTGCCAGCAGTTACAACGAGGAGACCTACGAGCAGTACTTC. The encoded protein is CASSYNEETYEQYF.